Following are 30 T cell receptor beta chains from one sample sequenced in a study of spatial heterogeneity in lung cancer. Noted time point: sample taken at primary tumor resection. The sequenced material consisted of unsorted whole RNA from tumor, nontumor lung or frozen PBMC. TCRdb reanalysed the 5' RACE reads using MiXCR and keeps one entry per CDR3 protein. This repertoire shows some 23,000 distinct CDR3 sequences, 5.5% to 7% found once; its top ten account for roughly an eighth. The sequencing here drew on PBMCs, taken at surgery. These receptors all stem from a male donor with early-stage non-small cell lung cancer.

This clonotype was detected only a few times. The chain combines TRBV28 with TRBJ1-4; perhaps TRBD1 as D (5 bases). CDR3 length: 13 amino acids. The germline V gene has CDR1 MDHEN and CDR2 SYDVKM. Trimming removed 4 bases from V and 11 bases from J, with 14 bases in between. CDR3 in DNA: TGTGCCAGCAGTTCGTCTAGGGGAGTCAAACTGTTTTTT. Its protein product is CASSSSRGVKLFF. The full variable domain, its missing parts supplied by reference TRBV28 and TRBJ1-4, is DVKVTQSSRYLVKRTGEKVFLECVQDMDHENMFWYRQDPGLGLRLIYFSYDVKMKEKGDIPEGYSVSREKKERFSLILESASTNQTSMYLCASSSSRGVKLFFGSGTQLSVL.

Concerning this clonotype: A read error may account for a junction end that differs from germline. The chain recombines TRBV5-1 with TRBJ1-6; D might be TRBD1 (5 bases). Germline loops: CDR1 SGHRS, CDR2 YFSETQ. The CDR3 consists of 15 residues. CDR3: CASSLSGRDNLPLHF. The CDR3 nucleotides read TGCGCCAGCAGCTTGTCGGGCAGGGATAATTTACCCCTCCACTTT.

A few counts support this clonotype. This chain uses TRBV12-3 or TRBV12-4 with TRBJ1-6; D gene ambiguous. CDR3 length: 14 amino acids. Trimming took off 3 bases at V and 5 bases at J, with 8 bases between the two ends. CDR3 in DNA: TGTGCCAGCAGTTTCGTCGGGAATAATTCACCCCTCCACTTT. Its translation: CASSFVGNNSPLHF.

The chain recombines TRBV2 with TRBJ2-5; possibly TRBD1 for D (5 bases). Germline CDR1 SNHLY, CDR2 FYNNEI. V was trimmed by 4 bases and J by 4 bases, leaving 16 bases between them. The CDR3 loop spans 15 amino acids. CDR3 bases: TGTGCCAGCAGTGTAAGGAATCAGGGTTCAGAGACCCAGTACTTC. Protein: CASSVRNQGSETQYF.

The chain links TRBV6-5 to TRBJ2-1, with unresolved D. The CDR3 contains 13 residues. Trimming left V 2 bases short and J 7 bases short, with 9 bases between. CDR1 MNHEY and CDR2 SVGAGI come from the germline V gene. The CDR3 bases are TGTGCCAGCAGTTACCCCCCCAGGAATGAGCAGTTCTTC. It translates to CASSYPPRNEQFF.

This clonotype was recorded at least ten times. The genes are TRBV20-1 and TRBJ2-3, with 9 nucleotides matching TRBD2. V dropped 3 bases and J dropped 6; count of bases not matched to a gene: 7. The CDR3 runs 14 residues. CDR1 is DFQATT, CDR2 SNEGSKA, per germline (reference sequence). The DNA for the CDR3 is TGCAGTGCTAGTAGCGGGAGACCCCGCGATACGCAGTATTTT. Its translation is CSASSGRPRDTQYF.

J is TRBJ2-7 and V is TRBV25-1; D ambiguous. V lost 7 bases and J 3 bases, leaving 13 bases between the germline ends. Germline V gene sequence: CDR1 MGHDK, CDR2 SYGVNS. The CDR3 is made up of 13 amino acids. The CDR3 sequence is CASTLQGHYEQYF. The CDR3 DNA sequence: TGTGCCAGCACCCTTCAAGGGCACTACGAGCAGTACTTC.

This clonotype came up many times. The chain combines TRBV9 with TRBJ2-7, with 8 positions matching TRBD1. Germline CDR1 reads SGDLS; CDR2 reads YYNGEE. CDR3 length: 14 residues. V lost 4 bases, J lost 6 bases, and 9 bases stayed unmatched. This CDR3 is CASSFGTGLGEQYF. DNA for the CDR3: TGTGCCAGCAGCTTCGGGACAGGCCTTGGCGAGCAGTACTTC.

By sample fraction, this clonotype is medium-sized. V and J are TRBV5-1 and TRBJ2-5; D call uncertain. This CDR3 is 11 amino acids long. CDR1 is SGHRS, CDR2 YFSETQ, per germline. With 2 bases removed from V and 3 bases from J, the gap between germline ends came to 2 bases. The CDR3 DNA reads TGCGCCAGCAGCTTAGAAGAGACCCAGTACTTC. Protein: CASSLEETQYF. The entire variable domain, with the rest obtained from reference TRBV5-1 and TRBJ2-5, is as follows: KAGVTQTPRYLIKTRGQQVTLSCSPISGHRSVSWYQQTPGQGLQFLFEYFSETQRNKGNFPGRFSGRQFSNSRSEMNVSTLELGDSALYLCASSLEETQYFGPGTRLLVL.

This clonotype was seen many times. This chain uses TRBV10-3 with TRBJ2-3; 7 positions agree with TRBD1. The CDR3 extends over 14 amino acids. CDR1 ENHRY and CDR2 SYGVKD come from the germline V gene. V dropped 3 bases and J dropped 5; count of bases not matched to a gene: 5. CDR3 sequence: CAISDRQGQDTQYF. The CDR3 DNA is TGTGCCATCAGTGATCGACAGGGTCAAGATACGCAGTATTTT.

This clonotype was detected a few times. The DNA for the CDR3 is TGTGCCAGCAGTTCTCTAGGGGCCTACGAGCAGTACGTC. Translated, it gives CASSSLGAYEQYV. The chain uses TRBV27 and TRBJ2-7; D is possibly TRBD1 (5 bases). CDR1 is MNHEY, CDR2 SMNVEV, per germline (reference sequence). Deletions cut 4 bases from V and 2 bases from J, with 9 bases between. The CDR3 is 13 residues long.

Many counts were recorded for this clonotype. V usage is TRBV28 and J usage is TRBJ1-2; the D gene is possibly TRBD1 (5 bases). Germline CDR1 MDHEN, CDR2 SYDVKM. V was trimmed by 6 bases and J by 7 bases, leaving 9 bases between them. The CDR3 has 11 amino acids. CDR3 nucleotide sequence: TGTGCCAGCAGATACGGGGGTGGCTACACCTTC. It yields the protein CASRYGGGYTF.

This clonotype was observed a handful of times. The CDR3 sequence is CASSLGTAHGRETQYF. For the CDR3, the DNA is TGTGCCAGCAGCCTGGGGACAGCTCACGGGCGGGAGACCCAGTACTTC. The genes are TRBV5-6 and TRBJ2-5, with TRBD1 identical over 7 bases. Germline CDR1 is SGHDT and CDR2 is YYEEEE. The J segment lost 5 bases and the V segment lost 4 bases, leaving 14 bases of the junction unmatched. The length of the CDR3 is 16 residues.

This clonotype was seen only a few times. This sequence joins TRBV27 and TRBJ2-7, with D uncertain. Germline values: CDR1 MNHEY, CDR2 SMNVEV (reference sequence). The length of the CDR3 is 14 residues. Deletions cut 2 bases from V and 3 bases from J, with 11 bases between. The CDR3 loop reads CASSLGPGDYEQYF. Written as DNA, the CDR3 is TGTGCCAGCAGTTTAGGTCCAGGAGACTACGAGCAGTACTTC.

This clonotype is judged medium-sized (0.01 to 0.1%). The chain couples TRBV28 to TRBJ2-1, with no clear D. V was pared by 6 bases and J by 2 bases, with 11 bases between. The CDR3 consists of 14 residues. The V gene's germline CDR1 is MDHEN and CDR2 SYDVKM. The CDR3 loop is CASRVDAAYNEQFF. CDR3 coding DNA: TGTGCCAGCAGGGTTGACGCGGCCTACAATGAGCAGTTCTTC.

The sample holds many counts of this clonotype. The chain joins TRBV5-1 to TRBJ1-4; D unclear. The germline CDR1 and CDR2 sequences are SGHRS and YFSETQ. The CDR3 sequence is 15 residues long. Trimming cost V 2 bases and J 4 bases, with 12 bases left between them. CDR3 nucleotides: TGCGCCAGCAGCTTTGGATCAGTCGGTAATGAAAAACTGTTTTTT. Translation: CASSFGSVGNEKLFF.

At least ten counts were recorded for this clonotype. The rearrangement uses TRBV3-1 and TRBJ2-7; D may be TRBD1 (5 bases). The CDR3 sequence is 14 residues long. Per the germline V gene, CDR1 is LGHDT and CDR2 is YNNKEL (reference sequence). V was pared by 8 bases and J by 5 bases, with 19 bases between. CDR3 nucleotide sequence: TGTGCCAGCCCAGGGTGGCTTCTCGTCCACGAGCAGTACGTC. It codes for CASPGWLLVHEQYV.

This clonotype is medium-sized in the sample. J is TRBJ1-2 and V is TRBV6-6, with 8 bases aligning to TRBD1. After removal of 7 bases from V and 5 bases from J, the junction contained 9 bases not matched to a gene. Germline CDR1 and CDR2: MNHNY and SVGAGI (reference sequence). The CDR3 extends over 14 amino acids. CDR3 in amino acids: CASNPGQGGYGYTF. CDR3 nucleotide sequence: TGTGCCAGCAATCCCGGACAGGGCGGATATGGCTACACCTTC.

This clonotype was detected ten times or more. The V gene is TRBV7-8, the J gene TRBJ1-5, with 7 bases matching TRBD1. Germline V lookup: CDR1 SGHVS, CDR2 FQNEAQ. The CDR3 totals 15 residues. V lost 5 bases and J lost 7; bases outside the gene matches: 11. The CDR3, as DNA: TGTGCCAGCAGCGATGGGACAGAGGTGAACCAGCCCCAGCATTTT. This gives the protein CASSDGTEVNQPQHF.

In its sample, this clonotype was seen a few times. V is TRBV5-4 and J is TRBJ2-7; the D gene is possibly TRBD2 (6 bases). V lost 0 bases, J lost 2 bases, and 9 bases lay in between. The CDR3 runs 14 residues. The V gene's germline CDR1 is SGHNT and CDR2 YYREEE (reference sequence). CDR3 DNA sequence: TGTGCCAGCAGCTTGGGCGGGGCCGCCTACGAGCAGTACTTC. Its translation is CASSLGGAAYEQYF.

This clonotype was counted many times. J is TRBJ2-1 and V is TRBV20-1; D gene ambiguous. CDR3 length: 13 residues. With 5 bases removed from V and 4 bases from J, the gap between germline ends came to 12 bases. The germline gives CDR1 DFQATT, CDR2 SNEGSKA (reference sequence). The CDR3 spells CSASMIGYNEQFF. CDR3 nucleotide sequence: TGCAGTGCTTCAATGATCGGTTACAATGAGCAGTTCTTC.

This clonotype was seen repeatedly, ten times or more. This chain connects TRBV20-1 to TRBJ2-2, with TRBD2 identical over 9 bases. Germline trimming cut 0 bases from V and 4 bases from J; bases unmatched to any gene: 6. The CDR3 is made up of 16 amino acids. Germline-derived CDR1 and CDR2 are DFQATT and SNEGSKA (reference sequence). CDR3: CSARDVAGEVTGELFF. Here the CDR3 DNA reads TGCAGTGCTAGAGATGTAGCGGGAGAAGTCACCGGGGAGCTGTTTTTT.

This clonotype was counted ten times or more. The rearrangement uses TRBV7-8 and TRBJ2-3; 7 nucleotides line up with TRBD2. V lost 7 bases and J lost 3; bases outside the gene matches: 10. The length of the CDR3 is 15 residues. Germline-derived CDR1 and CDR2 are SGHVS and FQNEAQ. CDR3 DNA: TGTGCCAGCAAGGCCGGACTAGTCGTGACAGATACGCAGTATTTT. Translation gives CASKAGLVVTDTQYF.

This clonotype was found many times. The genes are TRBV5-6 and TRBJ1-2; 10 bases align to TRBD1. Germline V CDR1 and CDR2: SGHDT, YYEEEE. This CDR3 contains 12 residues. V shed 6 bases and J 8 bases; nucleotides not matched to a gene: 4. The CDR3 sequence: CASTGTGEGYTF. Written as DNA, the CDR3 is TGTGCCAGCACCGGGACAGGGGAAGGCTACACCTTC.

Ten or more counts support this clonotype. The chain uses TRBV11-2 and TRBJ1-1; D is ambiguous. The CDR3 covers 14 residues. Trimming left V 1 base short and J 0 bases short, with 6 bases between. The germline CDR1 and CDR2 sequences are SGHAT and FQNNGV. The CDR3 DNA sequence: TGTGCCAGCAGCTTAGGACCTATGAACACTGAAGCTTTCTTT. This gives the protein CASSLGPMNTEAFF.

This clonotype was counted ten times or more. The V gene is TRBV5-5, the J gene TRBJ1-1, with 7 bases that match TRBD1. This CDR3 is 15 amino acids long. V dropped 3 bases and J dropped 5; count of bases not matched to a gene: 10. The germline V gene encodes CDR1 SGHKS and CDR2 YYEKEE (reference sequence). The CDR3 DNA is TGTGCCAGCAGCTCGTACCGACAGGGCTATACTGAAGCTTTCTTT. Amino acid sequence: CASSSYRQGYTEAFF.

This clonotype was seen repeatedly, ten times or more. The rearrangement links TRBV24-1 to TRBJ2-5; D is unresolved. Trimming shortened V by 3 bases and J by 4 bases, and 5 bases separated the two germline ends. Germline CDR1 is KGHDR and CDR2 is SFDVKD. The CDR3 has 12 residues. The CDR3 bases are TGTGCCACCAGTGATAGTTTAGAGACCCAGTACTTC. Amino acids: CATSDSLETQYF.

This clonotype was seen at least ten times. The chain combines TRBV7-2 with TRBJ2-5; TRBD1 matches at 8 bases. Per germline, CDR1 SGHTA and CDR2 FQGNSA. Trimming cost V 1 base and J 4 bases; bases outside gene matches: 5. The CDR3 runs to 15 residues. CDR3 residues: CASSLVDRGGETQYF. The CDR3 DNA reads as TGTGCCAGCAGCTTAGTTGACAGGGGAGGAGAGACCCAGTACTTC.

This clonotype was seen at least ten times. The rearrangement links TRBV11-3 to TRBJ2-1, with D possibly being TRBD2 (6 bases). CDR1 and CDR2 from the germline V gene are SGHNT and YENEEA. Trimming stripped 2 bases from V and 4 bases from J, with 12 bases between. This CDR3 comprises 15 residues. The CDR3 here is CASSLRGAGYNEQFF. CDR3 bases: TGTGCCAGCAGCTTAAGGGGCGCGGGATACAATGAGCAGTTCTTC.

This clonotype was observed a single time. This rearrangement joins TRBV6-2 or TRBV6-3 to TRBJ2-7; TRBD2 matches at 9 bases. Germline-derived CDR1 and CDR2 are MNHEY and SVGEGT. J lost 2 bases, V lost 7 bases, and 6 bases had no gene match. The length of the CDR3 is 14 residues. The CDR3 region is CASTFSGSPYEQYF. The CDR3 DNA is TGTGCCAGCACTTTTAGCGGGAGCCCCTACGAGCAGTACTTC.